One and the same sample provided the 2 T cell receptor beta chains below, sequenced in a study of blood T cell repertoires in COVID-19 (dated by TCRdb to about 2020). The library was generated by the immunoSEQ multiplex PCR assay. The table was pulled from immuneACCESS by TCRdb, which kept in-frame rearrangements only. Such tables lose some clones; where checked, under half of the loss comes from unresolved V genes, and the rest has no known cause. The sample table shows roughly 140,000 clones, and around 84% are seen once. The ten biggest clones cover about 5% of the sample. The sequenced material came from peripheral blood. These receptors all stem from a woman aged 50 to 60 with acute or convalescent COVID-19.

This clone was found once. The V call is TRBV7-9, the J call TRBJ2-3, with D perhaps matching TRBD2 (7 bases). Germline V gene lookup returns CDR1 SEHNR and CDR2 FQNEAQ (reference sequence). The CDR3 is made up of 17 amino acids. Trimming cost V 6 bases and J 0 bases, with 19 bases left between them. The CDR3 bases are TGTGCCAGCAGTACCGGGTGGGGGGGCGGAAGCACAGATACGCAGTATTTT. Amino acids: CASSTGWGGGSTDTQYF.

DNA for the CDR3: TGCAGCGTTTCTGGACACCTCAGCTCTGGAAACACCATATATTTT. Translated, it gives CSVSGHLSSGNTIYF. The chain couples TRBV29-1 to TRBJ1-3, with a weak D call TRBD1 (5 bases). Germline CDR1 reads SQVTM; CDR2 reads ANQGSEA. The CDR3 sequence is 15 residues long. V was cut by 5 bases and J by 0 bases, with 14 bases left in between.